A selection of T cell receptor beta chains follows, all from one sample in a study of somatic mutations in cytotoxic T cells in rheumatoid arthritis. Profiling relied on immunoSEQ multiplex PCR, and the TCRdb table lists in-frame clones only, not all of them. In the table there are just over 15,000 clones, 70% to 75% of which are singletons. The sample taken for sequencing was CD8+ T cells sorted from blood. The receptor set was obtained from an adult with rheumatoid arthritis. Each CDR3 is given with its conserved first and last residue. Each record gives: clone size, J gene, V gene, D gene, CDR3 length, CDR3 DNA, CDR3 protein. The D gene is left open where the match is weak. A row's size may be missing; if present it is once, few, many or a size class.

>-|TRBJ2-3|TRBV27|TRBD2|15
TGTGCCAGCACTTGGGGGGGACCGAACACAGATACGCAGTATTTT
CASTWGGPNTDTQYF
>-|TRBJ2-7|TRBV13|TRBD1|16
TGTGCCAGCAGCTTAGCTGGGACAGGGGGTCGCTACGAGCAGTACTTC
CASSLAGTGGRYEQYF
>-|TRBJ1-2|TRBV30|-|11
TGTGCCGGGAATCAGGGCGGCGGCTACACCTTC
CAGNQGGGYTF
>-|TRBJ2-7|TRBV27|TRBD1|15
TGTGCCAGCAGTTGGGCAGGGGGCATTCTCTACGAGCAGTACTTC
CASSWAGGILYEQYF
>-|TRBJ1-4|TRBV6-1|TRBD1|14
TGTGCCAGCCACCACAGGGGACCTAATGAAAAACTGTTTTTT
CASHHRGPNEKLFF
>-|TRBJ2-4|TRBV19|-|17
TGTGCCAGTAGTATCGTGGCAGGGGTATTAGCCAAAAACATTCAGTACTTC
CASSIVAGVLAKNIQYF
>-|TRBJ2-3|TRBV27|-|13
TGTGCCAGCAGTTTGCCCTACACAGATACGCAGTATTTT
CASSLPYTDTQYF
>-|TRBJ2-1|TRBV28|TRBD2|17
TGTGCCAGCAGCCAGGGACTAGCGGGGGGCTCCTACAATGAGCAGTTCTTC
CASSQGLAGGSYNEQFF
>-|TRBJ1-2|TRBV4-1|TRBD1|16
TGCGCCAGCAGCCAAGAAGCGGCAGGGGGCTCCTATGGCTACACCTTC
CASSQEAAGGSYGYTF
>-|TRBJ2-1|TRBV7-9|-|16
TGTGCCGGCAGCCCCTCGAGCCTCACTAGTCGCAATGAGCAGTTCTTC
CAGSPSSLTSRNEQFF
>-|TRBJ1-2|TRBV6-1|TRBD1|16
TGTGCCAGCAGTGAATACCCGGGACAGGGAGGCTATGGCTACACCTTC
CASSEYPGQGGYGYTF
>-|TRBJ2-2|TRBV10-1|-|15
TGCGCCAGCAGTGACTGGGGGCTAGACACCGGGGAGCTGTTTTTT
CASSDWGLDTGELFF
>-|TRBJ2-2|TRBV11-2|-|13
TGTGCCAGCAGCTTATTGGGGGCCGGGGAGCTGTTTTTT
CASSLLGAGELFF
>few|TRBJ1-1|TRBV30|-|13
TGTGCCTGGATGCTGGACGTTAACACTGAAGCTTTCTTT
CAWMLDVNTEAFF
>-|TRBJ1-1|TRBV6-5|-|16
TGTGCCAGCAGTTACTCGGGGAGGGGGTCCAACACTGAAGCTTTCTTT
CASSYSGRGSNTEAFF
>-|TRBJ1-3|TRBV2|-|15
TGTGCCAGCAGTGAGGGCACCCACTCTGGAAACACCATATATTTT
CASSEGTHSGNTIYF
>-|TRBJ2-1|TRBV27|-|14
TGTGCCAGCAGTTTCCGGGCCTCCTACAATGAGCAGTTCTTC
CASSFRASYNEQFF
>-|TRBJ1-1|TRBV6-5|-|12
TGTGCCAGCAGCCCCGGGGACCATGAAGCTTTCTTT
CASSPGDHEAFF
>few|TRBJ1-1|TRBV2|TRBD1|12
TGTGCCAGCAGTACAGGGGACACTGAAGCTTTCTTT
CASSTGDTEAFF
>-|TRBJ2-1|TRBV10-3|-|15
TGTGCCATCAGTGAGCCACCCCCGGGATTCGATGAGCAGTTCTTC
CAISEPPPGFDEQFF
>-|TRBJ2-2|TRBV7-9|-|13
TGTGCCAGCAGCTCCTGGAACACCGGGGAGCTGTTTTTT
CASSSWNTGELFF
>-|TRBJ2-3|TRBV2|TRBD2|16
TGTGCCAGCAGTGAAGTTGGCGGGGGGGTCACAGATACGCAGTATTTT
CASSEVGGGVTDTQYF
>-|TRBJ2-1|TRBV19|-|14
TGTGCCAGTAATCTTCTAGGGACCTACAATGAGCAGTTCTTC
CASNLLGTYNEQFF
>-|TRBJ1-4|TRBV7-9|-|15
TGTGCCAGCAGCCGTGGGGGCCTAACTAATGAAAAACTGTTTTTT
CASSRGGLTNEKLFF
>-|TRBJ1-5|TRBV15|TRBD1|15
TGTGCCACCAGCAGGGCGGACAGGGGCGGTCAGCCCCAGCATTTT
CATSRADRGGQPQHF
>-|TRBJ2-2|TRBV7-2|TRBD1|17
TGTGCCAGCAGCTTAGCCAGGGACAGACCAAACACCGGGGAGCTGTTTTTT
CASSLARDRPNTGELFF
>-|TRBJ2-2|TRBV6-5|-|14
TGTGCCAGCAGTTACGCCCAGGGGTACGGGGAGCTGTTTTTT
CASSYAQGYGELFF
>-|TRBJ2-1|TRBV28|-|17
TGTGCCAGCAGTTCCGGACAGCGGGCGAGCTCCTACAATGAGCAGTTCTTC
CASSSGQRASSYNEQFF
>-|TRBJ2-7|TRBV28|TRBD2|19
TGTGCCAGCAACCCAACTAGCGGACAACCGCAGCGGGGCACCTACGAGCAGTACTTC
CASNPTSGQPQRGTYEQYF
>-|TRBJ2-1|TRBV6-4|-|12
TGTGCCAGCAGTGACTCCGTAGGGAAGGAGGTCTTC
CASSDSVGKEVF
>-|TRBJ1-1|TRBV5-8|TRBD1|15
TGTGCCAGCAGCTGGCCCGGGACAGGGCAGGCTGAAGCTTTCTTT
CASSWPGTGQAEAFF
>-|TRBJ2-7|TRBV27|-|13
TGTGCCAGCAGTTTACGTATTGGGGGGGAGCAGTACTTC
CASSLRIGGEQYF
>-|TRBJ1-4|TRBV27|-|15
TGTGCCAGCAGTTTATCGATAACAGGGAGCGAAAAACTGTTTTTT
CASSLSITGSEKLFF
>-|TRBJ2-7|TRBV4-2|TRBD2|16
TGTGCCAGCAGCCAAGATCGGGCTAGCGGGAGTGACGAGCAGTACTTC
CASSQDRASGSDEQYF
>-|TRBJ1-4|TRBV27|TRBD1|15
TGTGCCAGCAGTGCACGACAGGGATTCAATGAAAAACTGTTTTTT
CASSARQGFNEKLFF
>-|TRBJ1-2|TRBV15|TRBD1|16
TGTGCCACCAGCGGAGAATGGACAGGGGAGGACTATGGCTACACCTTC
CATSGEWTGEDYGYTF
>-|TRBJ1-1|TRBV16|-|14
TGTGCCAGCAGCCAATCCTCAGGGAACACTGAAGCTTTCTTT
CASSQSSGNTEAFF
>-|TRBJ2-3|TRBV4-1|-|15
TGCGCCAGCAGCCAAGTTCGACTAAGCACAGATACGCAGTATTTT
CASSQVRLSTDTQYF
>-|TRBJ1-4|TRBV18|-|12
TGTGCCAGCTCACCAGATAATGAAAAACTGTTTTTT
CASSPDNEKLFF
>-|TRBJ1-1|TRBV9|-|15
TGTGCCAGCAGCGTATCTCGGGACCGCGACACTGAAGCTTTCTTT
CASSVSRDRDTEAFF
>-|TRBJ2-7|TRBV28|TRBD1|14
TGTGCCAGCAGTGCGACAGGGGGCGCGTACGAGCAGTACTTC
CASSATGGAYEQYF